The 29 T cell receptor beta chains presented below share a single source sample, sequenced in a study of spatial heterogeneity in lung cancer. One entry per CDR3 protein, called by TCRdb with MiXCR from the 5' RACE reads. Among about 92,000 distinct CDR3 sequences listed, about 12% were seen once. As to time point: sample taken at primary tumor resection. The sequences come from PBMCs, collected at surgery. These TCRs come from a male donor with early-stage non-small cell lung cancer.

The rearrangement links TRBV28 to TRBJ2-3; 7 positions agree with TRBD1. Germline V CDR1 and CDR2: MDHEN, SYDVKM. This CDR3 has 13 amino acids. Trimming removed 4 bases from V and 8 bases from J; junction bases left unmatched: 6. This CDR3 reads CASSWDRRGTQYF. The CDR3 nucleotides read TGTGCCAGCAGTTGGGACAGAAGGGGTACGCAGTATTTT. Complete variable domain (other parts from reference TRBV28 and TRBJ2-3): DVKVTQSSRYLVKRTGEKVFLECVQDMDHENMFWYRQDPGLGLRLIYFSYDVKMKEKGDIPEGYSVSREKKERFSLILESASTNQTSMYLCASSWDRRGTQYFGPGTRLTVL.

V is TRBV28 and J is TRBJ2-7, with D possibly being TRBD1 or TRBD2 (5 bases each). This CDR3 has 13 residues. Germline V CDR1 and CDR2: MDHEN, SYDVKM. Between the trimmed V and J ends, which lost 8 bases and 3 bases, there was a span of 14 bases. The CDR3 nucleotides read TGTGCCAGCCGCCGGGACGGAGACTACGAGCAGTACTTC. Amino acid sequence: CASRRDGDYEQYF.

This clonotype was found many times. The gene calls are TRBV5-1 and TRBJ2-3; 7 bases are a match to TRBD2. Germline CDR1 and CDR2: SGHRS and YFSETQ. V dropped 0 bases and J dropped 1; count of bases not matched to a gene: 2. CDR3 length equals 15 residues. CDR3 amino acids: CASSLALAGTDTQYF. The DNA for the CDR3 is TGCGCCAGCAGCTTGGCTCTAGCGGGCACAGATACGCAGTATTTT.

The gene calls are TRBV7-8 and TRBJ2-1; the match to TRBD1 covers 8 bases. V was clipped by 8 bases and J by 0 bases; unmatched bases: 3. The CDR3 is 14 residues long. Germline CDR1 SGHVS, CDR2 FQNEAQ. CDR3 residues: CASARGLSYNEQFF. DNA for the CDR3: TGTGCCAGCGCCAGGGGGCTCTCCTACAATGAGCAGTTCTTC.

This clonotype occurred a few times. The chain links TRBV6-6 to TRBJ2-5; D is possibly TRBD1 (6 bases). From germline, CDR1 is MNHNY and CDR2 SVGAGI (reference sequence). CDR3 length equals 13 residues. Trimming removed 2 bases at V and 5 bases at J, with 9 bases between. The CDR3 sequence: CASSYPRGETQYF. CDR3 in DNA: TGTGCCAGCAGTTACCCCAGGGGCGAGACCCAGTACTTC.

The CDR3 sequence: CASRTRWNEKLFF. In nucleotides, the CDR3 is TGTGCCAGCAGGACGAGATGGAATGAAAAACTGTTTTTT. The chain carries TRBV27 and TRBJ1-4; D is unclear. V lost 6 bases to trimming and J lost 5 bases, with 10 bases between them. This CDR3 has 13 amino acids. CDR1 and CDR2 from the germline V gene are MNHEY and SMNVEV (reference sequence).

V is TRBV10-2 and J is TRBJ2-2; 13 bases map to TRBD2. V shed 6 bases and J 3 bases; nucleotides not matched to a gene: 1. The CDR3 is 15 residues long. Germline V gene lookup returns CDR1 WSHSY and CDR2 SAAADI. The chain's CDR3 is CASSTSGGDTGELFF. CDR3 DNA sequence: TGCGCCAGCAGCACTAGCGGGGGGGACACCGGGGAGCTGTTTTTT.

The V call is TRBV9, the J call TRBJ1-4; TRBD1 matches at 8 bases. The CDR3 sequence is 14 residues long. The trim removed 2 bases at V and 8 bases at J, leaving 5 bases unmatched. Germline V CDR1 and CDR2: SGDLS, YYNGEE. The CDR3 is CASSVGQGGEKLFF. The CDR3, as DNA: TGTGCCAGCAGCGTCGGACAGGGCGGCGAAAAACTGTTTTTT. Complete variable domain (other parts from reference TRBV9 and TRBJ1-4): DSGVTQTPKHLITATGQRVTLRCSPRSGDLSVYWYQQSLDQGLQFLIQYYNGEERAKGNILERFSAQQFPDLHSELNLSSLELGDSALYFCASSVGQGGEKLFFGSGTQLSVL.

The chain carries TRBV7-9 and TRBJ1-5; 10 positions agree with TRBD1. The CDR3 runs 16 residues. Trimming removed 3 bases from V and 2 bases from J; junction bases left unmatched: 4. Germline V gene sequence: CDR1 SEHNR, CDR2 FQNEAQ (reference sequence). The chain's CDR3 is CASSFNGQGGNQPQHF. In nucleotides, the CDR3 is TGTGCCAGCAGCTTCAATGGACAGGGGGGCAATCAGCCCCAGCATTTT.

This chain uses TRBV5-1 with TRBJ2-1; the D gene is possibly TRBD1 (5 bases). V was cut by 2 bases and J by 5 bases, with 11 bases left in between. The CDR3 consists of 14 residues. Germline-derived CDR1 and CDR2 are SGHRS and YFSETQ. In DNA form, the CDR3 reads TGCGCCAGCAGCTTACCAGGGTCGGACAATGAGCAGTTCTTC. This sequence encodes CASSLPGSDNEQFF.

V gene TRBV27 combines with J gene TRBJ2-2; TRBD2 is a possible D gene (6 bases). This CDR3 comprises 16 residues. Trimming removed 4 bases from V and 5 bases from J, with 17 bases in between. Looked up from germline, CDR1 is MNHEY and CDR2 is SMNVEV (reference sequence). The CDR3 coding sequence is TGTGCCAGCAGTTCCCTGGACTACCCGGGGACCGGGGAGCTGTTTTTT. Its protein product is CASSSLDYPGTGELFF.

This chain connects TRBV11-2 to TRBJ2-3; TRBD2 aligns across 10 bases. Germline V gives CDR1 SGHAT, CDR2 FQNNGV. This CDR3 region has 16 residues. The V and J ends lost 5 bases and 2 bases, in that order; junction bases with no gene match: 7. CDR3 DNA: TGTGCCAGCAGCACTCTAGCGGGGGTGAACACAGATACGCAGTATTTT. Translation: CASSTLAGVNTDTQYF.

The CDR3 region has the DNA TGCAGTGCCCGGGACAGGAACCAGAATGAGCAGTTCTTC. This encodes CSARDRNQNEQFF. The rearrangement uses TRBV20-1 and TRBJ2-1, with 8 bases matching TRBD1. After removal of 6 bases from V and 7 bases from J, the junction contained 8 bases not matched to a gene. The CDR3 has 13 amino acids. In germline, CDR1 is DFQATT, CDR2 SNEGSKA (reference sequence).

This clonotype was observed many times. The rearrangement links TRBV7-9 to TRBJ2-7; 8 nucleotides line up with TRBD2. Per germline, CDR1 SEHNR and CDR2 FQNEAQ (reference sequence). CDR3 size: 14 residues. The ends lost 2 bases at V and 3 bases at J; junction bases unmatched: 3. The CDR3 loop reads CASSLQAGVYEQYF. In DNA, the CDR3 is TGTGCCAGCAGCTTACAAGCGGGGGTCTACGAGCAGTACTTC.

The V gene is TRBV5-1, the J gene TRBJ2-1; TRBD2 agrees at 8 bases. Germline lookup yields CDR1 SGHRS and CDR2 YFSETQ. This CDR3 has 15 residues. V was pared by 0 bases and J by 5 bases, with 4 bases of the junction left unmatched. The CDR3 nucleotides read TGCGCCAGCAGCTTGGAGGCTAGCGGGCACAATGAGCAGTTCTTC. Amino acids: CASSLEASGHNEQFF.

This clonotype was detected many times. The chain employs TRBV5-1 and TRBJ2-7; D remains ambiguous. The germline CDR1 and CDR2 sequences are SGHRS and YFSETQ. The CDR3 runs 13 residues. V was shortened by 3 bases and J by 0 bases, with 7 bases between the two germline ends. Here the CDR3 DNA reads TGCGCCAGCAGCTCGACTGTCTCCTACGAGCAGTACTTC. Encoded protein: CASSSTVSYEQYF. Full variable domain (remainder filled in from reference TRBV5-1 and TRBJ2-7): KAGVTQTPRYLIKTRGQQVTLSCSPISGHRSVSWYQQTPGQGLQFLFEYFSETQRNKGNFPGRFSGRQFSNSRSEMNVSTLELGDSALYLCASSSTVSYEQYFGPGTRLTVT.

This clonotype was recorded at least ten times. V is TRBV6-2 or TRBV6-3 and J is TRBJ2-1; 12 bases line up with TRBD2. The CDR3 covers 15 residues. Germline-derived CDR1 and CDR2 are MNHEY and SVGEGT. With 0 bases clipped from V and 9 bases from J, the junction kept 3 bases outside the gene matches. CDR3 bases: TGTGCCAGCAGTTACTCTGCTAGCGGGGGGGGTGAGCAGTTCTTC. This codes for CASSYSASGGGEQFF.

The chain employs TRBV9 and TRBJ1-2, with TRBD1 identical over 8 bases. V shed 3 bases and J 4 bases; nucleotides not matched to a gene: 5. Germline CDR1 reads SGDLS; CDR2 reads YYNGEE. The CDR3 runs 14 residues. Here the CDR3 reads CASSASTGAYGYTF. The CDR3 nucleotides read TGTGCCAGCAGCGCCTCGACAGGGGCCTATGGCTACACCTTC.

V is TRBV4-1 and J is TRBJ2-7; D not certain. CDR1 and CDR2 from the germline V gene are MGHRA and YSYEKL. The CDR3 covers 14 residues. The V end lost 4 bases, the J end lost 6 bases, and 16 bases lay between the germline ends. The CDR3 bases are TGCGCCAGCAGCCGTCTGAGCCCTGAGGCCGAGCAGTACTTC. This gives the protein CASSRLSPEAEQYF.

Written as DNA, the CDR3 is TGTGCCAGCAGCCAAGATCGCAGGGCTAGCGGGCCCGGGGAGCTGTTTTTT. This codes for CASSQDRRASGPGELFF. The rearrangement uses TRBV3-1 and TRBJ2-2; TRBD2 matches at 8 bases. CDR1 is LGHDT and CDR2 is YNNKEL in the germline V gene (reference sequence). V trimming: 0 bases; J trimming: 6 bases; junction bases outside the gene matches: 9. The CDR3 sequence is 17 residues long.

V is TRBV5-1 and J is TRBJ2-5, with TRBD1 matching over 11 bases. V gave up 4 bases and J gave up 5 bases; unmatched junction bases: 10. There are 16 residues in the CDR3. Germline lookup yields CDR1 SGHRS and CDR2 YFSETQ. The CDR3, as DNA: TGCGCCAGCAGCCCGGGACAGGGGGTTCTATACGAGACCCAGTACTTC. Amino acid sequence: CASSPGQGVLYETQYF.

The chain joins TRBV7-2 to TRBJ2-5; no clear D gene. From germline, CDR1 is SGHTA and CDR2 FQGNSA. The CDR3 totals 15 residues. The V end lost 7 bases, the J end lost 1 base, and 16 bases lay between the germline ends. The CDR3 reads CASIPPFGVQETQYF. In DNA form, the CDR3 reads TGTGCCAGCATCCCCCCTTTTGGGGTCCAAGAGACCCAGTACTTC.

This clonotype was detected ten times or more. V and J are TRBV7-2 and TRBJ2-7, with D perhaps matching TRBD1 (7 bases). In germline, CDR1 is SGHTA, CDR2 FQGNSA. Trimming stripped 5 bases from V and 4 bases from J, with 9 bases between. The CDR3 contains 12 residues. CDR3: CASSPGGYEQYF. Written as DNA, the CDR3 is TGTGCCAGCAGCCCAGGGGGGTACGAGCAGTACTTC.

Comment on this clonotype: Given a much more abundant clone one base away, this may be a read error. V gene TRBV7-2 combines with J gene TRBJ1-4; 8 bases fit TRBD1. The CDR3 extends over 17 amino acids. Germline CDR1 SGHTA, CDR2 FQGNSA. CDR3 amino acids: CASSPRPGGATNEKLVF. The CDR3 DNA reads as TGTGCCAGCAGCCCCCGCCCAGGGGGCGCGACTAATGAAAAACTGGTTTTT.

This clonotype was counted a few times. V usage is TRBV15 and J usage is TRBJ2-3; D might be TRBD1 (6 bases). Trimming cost V 8 bases and J 4 bases, with 13 bases left between them. Germline V gene data show CDR1 as LNHNV and CDR2 as YYDKDF (reference sequence). The CDR3 is 13 amino acids. The CDR3 spells CATGARGSDTQYF. CDR3 coding DNA: TGTGCCACCGGAGCCAGGGGATCAGATACGCAGTATTTT.

The rearrangement links TRBV28 to TRBJ2-2; tentatively, D is TRBD2 (5 bases). The germline V gene encodes CDR1 MDHEN and CDR2 SYDVKM. The CDR3 extends over 15 amino acids. Trimming took 1 base from V and 5 from J, leaving 11 bases between them. CDR3 sequence (DNA): TGTGCCAGCAGTTTATTTCTCGGGGTAACCGGGGAGCTGTTTTTT. Its protein product is CASSLFLGVTGELFF.

V is TRBV5-6 and J is TRBJ1-3; D is unresolved. The CDR3 consists of 14 residues. Trimming took off 4 bases at V and 3 bases at J, with 11 bases between the two ends. CDR1 and CDR2 from the germline V gene are SGHDT and YYEEEE. CDR3 in amino acids: CASSNGLNGNTIYF. Written as DNA, the CDR3 is TGTGCCAGCAGCAACGGACTCAATGGAAACACCATATATTTT. Together with reference TRBV5-6 and TRBJ1-3, the CDR3 gives the full variable domain: DAGVTQSPTHLIKTRGQQVTLRCSPKSGHDTVSWYQQALGQGPQFIFQYYEEEERQRGNFPDRFSGHQFPNYSSELNVNALLLGDSALYLCASSNGLNGNTIYFGEGSWLTVV.

The chain has TRBV7-9 and TRBJ2-7; 11 nucleotides align to TRBD2. The CDR3 covers 17 residues. Losses at the gene ends were 3 bases for V and 2 bases for J; bases not matched to a gene: 9. Per the germline V gene, CDR1 is SEHNR and CDR2 is FQNEAQ (reference sequence). CDR3 sequence reads: CASSFGTSGLLPYEQYF. CDR3 DNA sequence: TGTGCCAGCAGCTTCGGGACTAGCGGCCTTTTGCCCTACGAGCAGTACTTC. Supplemented by reference TRBV7-9 and TRBJ2-7, the full variable domain reads DTGVSQNPRHKITKRGQNVTFRCDPISEHNRLYWYRQTLGQGPEFLTYFQNEAQLEKSRLLSDRFSAERPKGSFSTLEIQRTEQGDSAMYLCASSFGTSGLLPYEQYFGPGTRLTVT.

V and J are TRBV18 and TRBJ2-7; D ambiguous. The V gene's germline CDR1 is KGHSH and CDR2 LQKENI. Between the trimmed V and J ends, which lost 0 bases and 7 bases, there was a span of 10 bases. The CDR3 loop spans 13 amino acids. In DNA form, the CDR3 reads TGTGCCAGCTCACCACCGGGTTTTTTAGAGCAGTACTTC. It codes for CASSPPGFLEQYF. Supplemented by reference TRBV18 and TRBJ2-7, the full variable domain reads NAGVMQNPRHLVRRRGQEARLRCSPMKGHSHVYWYRQLPEEGLKFMVYLQKENIIDESGMPKERFSAEFPKEGPSILRIQQVVRGDSAAYFCASSPPGFLEQYFGPGTRLTVT.